The 8 T cell receptor beta chains in this list originate from one sample, sequenced in a study of T cells after yellow fever vaccination. MiXCR was run by TCRdb on the 5' RACE reads, yielding one entry per CDR3 protein. The table records roughly 340,000 distinct CDR3 sequences, 8.7% of them present only once. The sequenced sample was PBMCs, obtained on the day of the first yellow fever vaccination. The receptors stem from a young man who received the YFV17D yellow fever vaccine.

This rearrangement joins TRBV12-3 or TRBV12-4 to TRBJ1-1; maybe TRBD1 (5 bases). Trimming removed 5 bases at V and 1 base at J, with 14 bases between. The CDR3 totals 15 residues. CDR3 bases: TGTGCCAGCAGTCCCCACGGGGCCTCGAACACTGAAGCTTTCTTT. It translates to CASSPHGASNTEAFF.

This clonotype was found a few times. This sequence joins TRBV19 and TRBJ2-7; TRBD1 might be the D (5 bases). The CDR3 sequence is 14 residues long. Germline V gives CDR1 LNHDA, CDR2 SQIVND (reference sequence). V lost 4 bases and J lost 2, with 12 bases in between. The chain's CDR3 is CASSNHRKTYEQYF. CDR3 DNA sequence: TGTGCCAGTAGTAATCACAGGAAAACCTACGAGCAGTACTTC.

V is TRBV5-1 and J is TRBJ2-1; 9 bases are a match to TRBD2. The CDR3 contains 16 residues. Germline CDR1 reads SGHRS; CDR2 reads YFSETQ. Trimming at V came to 0 bases and at J to 6 bases, leaving 7 bases not matched to a gene. In DNA form, the CDR3 reads TGCGCCAGCAGCTTGGGTCCAGCGGGGGGTGGCAATGAGCAGTTCTTC. This translates into CASSLGPAGGGNEQFF.

The table lists this clonotype with a few counts. This sequence joins TRBV4-1 and TRBJ2-7, with D perhaps matching TRBD1 (6 bases). Germline CDR1 reads MGHRA; CDR2 reads YSYEKL. There are 14 residues in the CDR3. With 0 bases removed from V and 5 bases from J, the gap between germline ends came to 11 bases. Here the CDR3 DNA reads TGCGCCAGCAGCCAAGAATACAGGGCGAACGAGCAGTACTTC. Its protein product is CASSQEYRANEQYF.

This clonotype was seen many times. The J gene is TRBJ1-2, the V gene TRBV6-5, with a possible D match to TRBD1 (6 bases). The germline CDR1 and CDR2 sequences are MNHEY and SVGAGI. The V end was cut by 2 bases, the J end by 2 bases, with 6 bases between. The length of the CDR3 is 13 residues. CDR3 sequence (DNA): TGTGCCAGCAGTTACGGGGGCAACTATGGCTACACCTTC. Protein: CASSYGGNYGYTF.

The chain links TRBV6-1 to TRBJ1-2; 7 positions match TRBD1. In germline, CDR1 is MNHNS, CDR2 SASEGT. The CDR3 extends over 15 amino acids. V was pared by 7 bases and J by 3 bases, with 11 bases of the junction left unmatched. DNA for the CDR3: TGTGCCAGCATCTATGGGAGAGGGGGCGACTATGGCTACACCTTC. This codes for CASIYGRGGDYGYTF.

The chain is built from TRBV6-2 or TRBV6-3 and TRBJ2-7; 7 bases are a match to TRBD2. CDR1 and CDR2 from the germline V gene are MNHEY and SVGEGT. This CDR3 is 14 amino acids long. V trimming: 5 bases; J trimming: 2 bases; junction bases outside the gene matches: 6. The CDR3 DNA reads as TGTGCCAGCAGTGCTCGGGAGGTCGCCTACGAGCAGTACGTC. Protein: CASSAREVAYEQYV.

This clonotype came up many times. The rearrangement joins TRBV6-1 to TRBJ1-4; possible D gene TRBD1, 5 bases. The CDR3 consists of 15 residues. Germline values: CDR1 MNHNS, CDR2 SASEGT. Trimming took 7 bases from V and 8 from J, leaving 20 bases between them. In DNA form, the CDR3 reads TGTGCCAGCAACCCAAGAGGGAGGGGCCGAGAAAAACTGTTTTTT. Encoded protein: CASNPRGRGREKLFF.